Given below is one TCR beta chain in context. Its binding antigen is unknown. There are no base qualities to consult, and no much larger clone falls within one base. Using the deep immunoSEQ assay, TCR CDR3 regions were amplified from genomic DNA by multiplex PCR. Genomic DNA extracted from each cell subset was distributed evenly over all wells of several immunoSEQ 96-well plates, and each plate served as one replicate. For sorted subsets, approximately 210 ng of genomic DNA, equivalent to 30,000 or so T cell genomes, went into each replicate PCR. The purified libraries were quantified using a Qubit 3.0 fluorometer, sized with a Bioanalyzer 2100, and then quantified again using the KAPA Library Quantification kit. Every immunoSEQ 96-well plate was sequenced on a separate single-read 150-cycle Illumina NextSeq 550 flow cell. The original methods were these. Because only junctional sequences without quality scores were contained in the immunoSEQ output, filtering matching that applied to full-length reads could not be performed. Sequences were annotated with PyIR, a Python wrapper for IgBLAST v1.9, using IMGT germline references to assign V/J genes and CDR3. Reads were removed for weak V/J assignments (E-value above 1e-6), missing CDR3, stop codons, out-of-frame junctions, or ambiguous translated residues. V3J clonotypes were defined as sequences sharing an identical inferred V gene, J gene, and CDR3 amino acid sequence. To compute the percentage overlap between repertoires, the number of shared unique clonotypes was divided by the size of the smaller repertoire. Richness of each repertoire was evaluated using RTK rarefaction, the Chao1 estimator, and Recon v2.1 estimates of unobserved clonotypes. Generation probabilities were computed with OLGA for all TCRbeta clonotypes obtained by the gDNA method from several donors. Here the immuneACCESS table is served through TCRdb, limited to in-frame sequences with V and J called. Missing clones are a known gap in these copies; in checked studies unresolved V genes cover under half, and the rest lacks a known reason. That table furnishes V, J and clone size, whereas the DNA furnished D and trimming. For this sample the table gives roughly 2,500,000 clones, of which approximately 93% were detected only once. The ten largest clones represent about 0.39% of the sample.

Healthy HIV-negative adults with no recently reported acute infections or vaccinations were included as donors. Every donor was a Caucasian adult residing in Nashville, Tennessee, USA. CD4+ T cells were enriched by magnetic negative selection, after which naive cells were positively selected on CD45RA and the negative fraction was taken as the memory subset. Blood was obtained by leukapheresis, after which PBMCs were separated by Ficoll-Histopaque density gradient centrifugation and cryopreserved in liquid nitrogen vapor phase. Analytical flow cytometry was used to check the purity and quantity of every magnetically sorted T cell population. Each sorted fraction had its genomic DNA isolated and then quantified by UV absorbance on a Nanodrop 2000c. The data derive from a study of shared clonotypes between healthy human individuals (dated by TCRdb to the early 2020s). For the wider study: A few men and a couple of women, aged 18 to 49 years, made up the cohort. To increase sequencing depth and limit assay-specific biases, different laboratories used diverse techniques to prepare libraries and sequence TCR repertoires. Between about 0.94 and 8.9 billion PBMCs per donor were obtained by leukapheresis. For each donor, CD4 naive and CD4 memory were each run on three plates, CD8 naive on two plates, and CD8 memory on one plate. The study deeply sequenced blood TCR repertoires of several healthy adults to estimate repertoire size and the extent of clonotype sharing between individuals. Findings and caveats that apply to the study as a whole: Sharing across several donors was observed for approximately 5% of naive CD4, over 3% of naive CD8, over 2% of memory CD4, and roughly 0.43% of memory CD8 clonotypes. Only blood was sampled, and tissue TCR repertoires likely differ from those in blood. Incomplete sequencing was indicated by rarefaction of sorted-subset datasets, despite the large sequencing depth. Compared with non-shared clonotypes, clonotypes shared by all four sorted-subset donors had higher generation probabilities. Estimated clonotype richness was generally larger for naive than for memory subsets. The small number of donors limited the genetic and exposure-history diversity represented. Pairwise subsampling indicated that sequencing depth was expected to affect the degree of clonotype sharing among donors.

CDR1 is given as MDHEN and CDR2 as SYDVKM, both from the germline V gene. From the cysteine up to the phenylalanine, the CDR3 has a length of 14 residues. Only CDR3 DNA is held: 42 bases, read in frame from base 1. Relative to germline, V is missing 6 bases and J is missing 4 bases, with 7 bases of the junction outside any gene match. The chain is made from TRBV28 and TRBJ2-3; a stretch of 7 junction bases matches TRBD2. Sequencing used naive CD4+ T cells from PBMCs. The sample's cell subset or site, from its label and the paper: CD45RA+ positively selected. The receptor was isolated from a man between 18 and 29 years old in good health. Some clones in this sample may be carry-over from other donors' samples. The nucleotide sequence is TGTGCCAGCAGCCGAGCGGGATTTGCAGATACGCAGTATTTT. Its amino acids are CASSRAGFADTQYF.